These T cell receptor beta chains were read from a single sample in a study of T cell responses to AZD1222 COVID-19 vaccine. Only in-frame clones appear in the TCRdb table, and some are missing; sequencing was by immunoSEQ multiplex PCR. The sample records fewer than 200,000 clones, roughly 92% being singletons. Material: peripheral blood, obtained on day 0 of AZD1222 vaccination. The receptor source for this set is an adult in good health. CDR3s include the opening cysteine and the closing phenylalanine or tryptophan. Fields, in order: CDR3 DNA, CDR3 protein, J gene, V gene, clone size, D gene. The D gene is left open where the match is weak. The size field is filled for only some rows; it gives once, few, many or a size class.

TGTGCCAGCAGCCAAGATCGGGGAGGGGCGGGGAACTATGGCTACACCTTC | CASSQDRGGAGNYGYTF | TRBJ1-2 | TRBV3-1/TRBV3-2 | NA | NA
TGCGCCAGCAGCCACAACCAGGGGGGGACCTCCTATAATTCACCCCTCCACTTT | CASSHNQGGTSYNSPLHF | TRBJ1-6 | TRBV4-1 | NA | TRBD1
TGCGCCAGCAGCCCGGTGTCGATTTGGGCGTCGAGTTCCGGGGAGCTGTTTTTT | CASSPVSIWASSSGELFF | TRBJ2-2 | TRBV4-1 | few | NA
TGTGCCAGCTCACCACCCGGGACAGCCTTCTACGAGCAGTACTTC | CASSPPGTAFYEQYF | TRBJ2-7 | TRBV18 | NA | TRBD1
TGCGCCAGCAGTGAGAACCGGGACACCCAAGAGACCCAGTACTTC | CASSENRDTQETQYF | TRBJ2-5 | TRBV4-1 | NA | NA
TGTGCCAGTAGTATAGCCAGGGGATCCTACGAGCAGTACTTC | CASSIARGSYEQYF | TRBJ2-7 | TRBV19 | once | NA
TGTGCCAGCAGTGAACCCTCAGAGGTATCACTCAGGAATGGCTACACCTTC | CASSEPSEVSLRNGYTF | TRBJ1-2 | TRBV2 | NA | NA
TGTGCCAGCAGCTCGACAGGGGTTACCTACGAGCAGTACTTC | CASSSTGVTYEQYF | TRBJ2-7 | TRBV6-6 | NA | TRBD1
TGTGCCAGTAGTTCCCCTCGGGAGTCCTACGAGCAGTACTTC | CASSSPRESYEQYF | TRBJ2-7 | TRBV19 | NA | NA
TGCGCCAGCAGCCGTGAGACAGGGGGCGAGGGTCGAACTGAAGCTTTCTTT | CASSRETGGEGRTEAFF | TRBJ1-1 | TRBV5-1 | once | TRBD1
TGCGCCAGCAGCCAAGGGCCGGGGGGTACCTACGAGCAGTACTTC | CASSQGPGGTYEQYF | TRBJ2-7 | TRBV4-3 | NA | TRBD2
TGTGCCAGCAGGGTACAGGGGAACGAAAAACTGTTTTTT | CASRVQGNEKLFF | TRBJ1-4 | TRBV2 | once | TRBD1
TGTGCCAGCAGCTTAGTGGGACAAAGCTATGGCTACACCTTC | CASSLVGQSYGYTF | TRBJ1-2 | TRBV7-8 | NA | NA